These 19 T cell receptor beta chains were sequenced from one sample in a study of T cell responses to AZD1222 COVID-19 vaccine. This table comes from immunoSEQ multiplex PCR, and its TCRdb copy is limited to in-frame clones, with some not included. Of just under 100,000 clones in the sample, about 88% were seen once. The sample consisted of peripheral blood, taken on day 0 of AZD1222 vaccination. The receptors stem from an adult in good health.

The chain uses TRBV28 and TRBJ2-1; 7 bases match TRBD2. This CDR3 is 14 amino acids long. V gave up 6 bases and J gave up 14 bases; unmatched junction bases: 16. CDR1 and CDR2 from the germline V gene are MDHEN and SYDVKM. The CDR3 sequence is CASSKPVSGAAEFF. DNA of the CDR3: TGTGCCAGCAGCAAACCCGTCAGCGGGGCGGCAGAGTTCTTC.

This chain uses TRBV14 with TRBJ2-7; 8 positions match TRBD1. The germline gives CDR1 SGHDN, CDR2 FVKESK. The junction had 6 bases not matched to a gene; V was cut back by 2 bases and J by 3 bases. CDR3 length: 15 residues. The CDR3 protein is CASSQLSGGRYEQYF. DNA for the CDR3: TGTGCCAGCAGCCAATTATCAGGGGGCCGCTACGAGCAGTACTTC. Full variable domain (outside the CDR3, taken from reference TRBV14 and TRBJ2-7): EAGVTQFPSHSVIEKGQTVTLRCDPISGHDNLYWYRRVMGKEIKFLLHFVKESKQDESGMPNNRFLAERTGGTYSTLKVQPAELEDSGVYFCASSQLSGGRYEQYFGPGTRLTVT.

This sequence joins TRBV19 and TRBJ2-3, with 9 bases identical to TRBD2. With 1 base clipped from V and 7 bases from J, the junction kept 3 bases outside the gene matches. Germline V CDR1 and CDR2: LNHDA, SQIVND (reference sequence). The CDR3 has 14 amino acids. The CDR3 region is CASSIGGGAHTQYF. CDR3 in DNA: TGTGCCAGTAGTATAGGCGGGGGGGCCCATACGCAGTATTTT.

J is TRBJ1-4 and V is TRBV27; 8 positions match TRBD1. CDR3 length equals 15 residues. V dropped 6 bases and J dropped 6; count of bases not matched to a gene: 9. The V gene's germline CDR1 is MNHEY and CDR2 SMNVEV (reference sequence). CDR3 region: CASRGTGDGYEKLFF. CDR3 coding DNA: TGTGCCAGCAGGGGGACAGGCGACGGTTATGAAAAACTGTTTTTT.

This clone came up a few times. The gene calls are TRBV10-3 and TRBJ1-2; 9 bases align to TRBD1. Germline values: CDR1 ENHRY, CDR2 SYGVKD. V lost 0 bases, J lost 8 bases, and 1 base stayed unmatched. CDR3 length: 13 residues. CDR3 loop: CAISESGQGGYTF. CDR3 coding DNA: TGTGCCATCAGTGAGTCCGGACAGGGGGGCTACACCTTC.

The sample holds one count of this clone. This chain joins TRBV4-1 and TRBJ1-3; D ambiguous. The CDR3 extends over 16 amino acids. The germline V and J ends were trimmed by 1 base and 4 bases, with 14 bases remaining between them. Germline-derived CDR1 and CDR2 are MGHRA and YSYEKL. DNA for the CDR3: TGCGCCAGCAGCCAAGTAGCAGCCATAGCAGGAAACACCATATATTTT. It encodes CASSQVAAIAGNTIYF.

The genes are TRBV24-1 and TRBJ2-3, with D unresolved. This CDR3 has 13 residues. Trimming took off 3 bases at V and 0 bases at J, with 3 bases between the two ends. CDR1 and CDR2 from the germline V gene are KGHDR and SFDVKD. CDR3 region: CATSDGSTDTQYF. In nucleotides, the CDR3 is TGTGCCACCAGTGATGGGAGCACAGATACGCAGTATTTT.

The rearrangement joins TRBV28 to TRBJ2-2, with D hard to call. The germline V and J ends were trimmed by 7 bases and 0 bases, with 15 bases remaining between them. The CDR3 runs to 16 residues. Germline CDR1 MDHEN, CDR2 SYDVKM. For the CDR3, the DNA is TGTGCCAGCAACCTCGGCACACTACCGAACACCGGGGAGCTGTTTTTT. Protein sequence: CASNLGTLPNTGELFF.

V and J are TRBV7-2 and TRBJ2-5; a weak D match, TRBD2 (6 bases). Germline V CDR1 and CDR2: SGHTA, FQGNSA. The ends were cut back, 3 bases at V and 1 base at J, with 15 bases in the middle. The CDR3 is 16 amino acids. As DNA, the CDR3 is TGTGCCAGCAGCTTCAACGGGGGTAGGGTCCAAGAGACCCAGTACTTC. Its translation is CASSFNGGRVQETQYF.

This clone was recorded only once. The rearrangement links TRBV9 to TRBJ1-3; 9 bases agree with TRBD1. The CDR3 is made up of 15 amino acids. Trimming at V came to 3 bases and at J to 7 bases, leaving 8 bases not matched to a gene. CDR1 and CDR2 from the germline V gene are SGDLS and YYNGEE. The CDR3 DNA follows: TGTGCCAGCAGCGCCCGGACAGGGGCGTTGAACACCATATATTTT. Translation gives CASSARTGALNTIYF.

The CDR3 DNA reads TGTGCCAGCAGCTCGAGCACAGGCAATCAGCCCCAGCATTTT. Translating it yields CASSSSTGNQPQHF. V usage is TRBV11-2 and J usage is TRBJ1-5, with D unclear. With 4 bases removed from V and 2 bases from J, the gap between germline ends came to 9 bases. The CDR3 has 14 residues. Germline CDR1 and CDR2: SGHAT and FQNNGV.

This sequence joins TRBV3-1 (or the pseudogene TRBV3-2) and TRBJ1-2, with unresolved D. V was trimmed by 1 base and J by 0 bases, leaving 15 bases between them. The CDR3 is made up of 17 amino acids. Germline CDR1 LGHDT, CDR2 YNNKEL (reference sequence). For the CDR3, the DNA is TGTGCCAGCAGCCAAGGAGTCATCGAACCGGCTAACTATGGCTACACCTTC. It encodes CASSQGVIEPANYGYTF.

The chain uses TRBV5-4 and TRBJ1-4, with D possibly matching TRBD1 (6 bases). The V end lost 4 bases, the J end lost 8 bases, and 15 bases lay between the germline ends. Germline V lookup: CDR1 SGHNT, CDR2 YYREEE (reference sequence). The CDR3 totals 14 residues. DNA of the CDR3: TGTGCCAGCAGCCTCGGGGCAGGGGAAGAAAAACTGTTTTTT. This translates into CASSLGAGEEKLFF.

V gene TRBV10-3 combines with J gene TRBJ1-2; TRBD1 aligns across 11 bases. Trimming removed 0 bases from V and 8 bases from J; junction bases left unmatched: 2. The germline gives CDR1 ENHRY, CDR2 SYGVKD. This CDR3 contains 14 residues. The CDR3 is CAISESRTGGGYTF. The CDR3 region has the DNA TGTGCCATCAGTGAGTCCCGGACAGGGGGCGGCTACACCTTC.

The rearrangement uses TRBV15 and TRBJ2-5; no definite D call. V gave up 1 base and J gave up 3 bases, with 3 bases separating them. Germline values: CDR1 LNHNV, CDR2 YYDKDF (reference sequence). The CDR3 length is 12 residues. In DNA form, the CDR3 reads TGTGCCACCAGCAGAGTAAAAGAGACCCAGTACTTC. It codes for CATSRVKETQYF.

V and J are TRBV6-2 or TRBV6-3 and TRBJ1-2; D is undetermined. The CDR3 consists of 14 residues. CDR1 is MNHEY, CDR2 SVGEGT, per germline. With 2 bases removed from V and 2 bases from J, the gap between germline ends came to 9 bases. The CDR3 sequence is CASSYVADNYGYTF. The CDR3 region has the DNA TGTGCCAGCAGTTACGTGGCAGACAACTATGGCTACACCTTC.

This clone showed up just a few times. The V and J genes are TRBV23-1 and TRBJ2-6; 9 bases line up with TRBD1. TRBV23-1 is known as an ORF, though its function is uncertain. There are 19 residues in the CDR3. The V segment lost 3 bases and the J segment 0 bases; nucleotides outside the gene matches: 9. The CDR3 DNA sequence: TGCGCCAGCAGTCATTATCGGACAGGGGCCCACTCTGGGGCCAACGTCCTGACTTTC. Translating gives CASSHYRTGAHSGANVLTF.

For the CDR3, the DNA is TGTGCCAGCAGCGTAAGGTCAGGGCTGGACTATGGCTACACCTTC. It is translated as CASSVRSGLDYGYTF. This chain uses TRBV9 with TRBJ1-2, with D tentatively TRBD1 (5 bases). The CDR3 has 15 amino acids. The V and J ends lost 1 base and 3 bases respectively, with 13 bases between them. Germline CDR1 SGDLS, CDR2 YYNGEE. Using reference TRBV9 and TRBJ1-2 for the parts outside the CDR3, the full variable domain is DSGVTQTPKHLITATGQRVTLRCSPRSGDLSVYWYQQSLDQGLQFLIQYYNGEERAKGNILERFSAQQFPDLHSELNLSSLELGDSALYFCASSVRSGLDYGYTFGSGTRLTVV.

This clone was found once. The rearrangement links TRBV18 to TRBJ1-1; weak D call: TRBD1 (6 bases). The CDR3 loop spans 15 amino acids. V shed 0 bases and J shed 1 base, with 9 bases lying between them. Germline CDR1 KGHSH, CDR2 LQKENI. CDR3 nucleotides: TGTGCCAGCTCACCACCGCAGGGGTCGAACACTGAAGCTTTCTTT. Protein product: CASSPPQGSNTEAFF. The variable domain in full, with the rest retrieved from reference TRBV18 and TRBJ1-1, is NAGVMQNPRHLVRRRGQEARLRCSPMKGHSHVYWYRQLPEEGLKFMVYLQKENIIDESGMPKERFSAEFPKEGPSILRIQQVVRGDSAAYFCASSPPQGSNTEAFFGQGTRLTVV.